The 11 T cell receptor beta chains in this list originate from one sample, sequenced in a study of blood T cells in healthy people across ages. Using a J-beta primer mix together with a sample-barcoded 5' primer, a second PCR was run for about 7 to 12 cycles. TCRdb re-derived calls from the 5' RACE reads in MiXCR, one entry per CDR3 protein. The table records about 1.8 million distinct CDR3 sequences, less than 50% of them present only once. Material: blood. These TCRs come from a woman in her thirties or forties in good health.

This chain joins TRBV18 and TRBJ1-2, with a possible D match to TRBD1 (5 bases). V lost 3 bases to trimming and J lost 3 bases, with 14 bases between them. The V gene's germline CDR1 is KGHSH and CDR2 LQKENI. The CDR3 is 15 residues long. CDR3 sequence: CASSPNDSTDYGYTF. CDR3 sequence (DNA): TGTGCCAGCTCACCCAACGACAGCACCGACTATGGCTACACCTTC.

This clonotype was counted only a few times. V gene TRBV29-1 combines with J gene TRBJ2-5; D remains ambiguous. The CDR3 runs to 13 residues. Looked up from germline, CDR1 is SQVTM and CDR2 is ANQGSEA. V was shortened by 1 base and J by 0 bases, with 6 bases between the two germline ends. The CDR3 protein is CSVEGGYQETQYF. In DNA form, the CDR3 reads TGCAGCGTTGAAGGGGGATACCAAGAGACCCAGTACTTC.

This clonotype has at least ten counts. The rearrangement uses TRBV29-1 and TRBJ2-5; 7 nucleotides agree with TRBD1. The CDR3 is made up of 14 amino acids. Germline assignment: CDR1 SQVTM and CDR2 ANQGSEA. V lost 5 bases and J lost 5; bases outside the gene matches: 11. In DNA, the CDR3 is TGCAGCGTTCCACTTGGGACAGAGGCTGAGACCCAGTACTTC. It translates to CSVPLGTEAETQYF. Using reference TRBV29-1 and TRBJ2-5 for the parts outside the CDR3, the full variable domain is SAVISQKPSRDICQRGTSLTIQCQVDSQVTMMFWYRQQPGQSLTLIATANQGSEATYESGFVIDKFPISRPNLTFSTLTVSNMSPEDSSIYLCSVPLGTEAETQYFGPGTRLLVL.

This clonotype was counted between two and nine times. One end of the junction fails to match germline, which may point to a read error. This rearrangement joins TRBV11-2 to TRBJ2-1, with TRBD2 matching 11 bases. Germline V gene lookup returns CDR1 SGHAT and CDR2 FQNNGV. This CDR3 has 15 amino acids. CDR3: CASRLAGGPRNEQFF. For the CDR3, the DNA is TGTGCCAGCAGGTTAGCGGGGGGGCCTCGGAATGAGCAGTTCTTC.

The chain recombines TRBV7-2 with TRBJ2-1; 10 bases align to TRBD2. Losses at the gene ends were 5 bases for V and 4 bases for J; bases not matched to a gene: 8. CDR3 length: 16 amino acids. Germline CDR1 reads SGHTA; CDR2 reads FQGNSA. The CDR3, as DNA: TGTGCCAGCAGCACAGCGGGGGGGCGTGGTTACAATGAGCAGTTCTTC. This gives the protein CASSTAGGRGYNEQFF. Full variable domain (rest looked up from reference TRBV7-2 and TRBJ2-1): GAGVSQSPSNKVTEKGKDVELRCDPISGHTALYWYRQSLGQGLEFLIYFQGNSAPDKSGLPSDRFSAERTGGSVSTLTIQRTQQEDSAVYLCASSTAGGRGYNEQFFGPGTRLTVL.

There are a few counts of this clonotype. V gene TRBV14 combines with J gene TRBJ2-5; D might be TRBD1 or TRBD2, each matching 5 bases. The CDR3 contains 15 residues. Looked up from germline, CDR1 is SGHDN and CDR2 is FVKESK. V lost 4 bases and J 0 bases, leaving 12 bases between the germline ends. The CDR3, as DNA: TGTGCCAGCAGCCCTCTCCGGGACCACCAAGAGACCCAGTACTTC. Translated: CASSPLRDHQETQYF.

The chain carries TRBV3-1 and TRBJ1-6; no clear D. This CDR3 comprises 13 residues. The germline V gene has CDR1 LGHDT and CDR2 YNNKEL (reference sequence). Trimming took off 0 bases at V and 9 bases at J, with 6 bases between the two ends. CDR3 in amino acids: CASSQEWGSPLHF. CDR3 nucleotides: TGTGCCAGCAGCCAAGAATGGGGTTCACCCCTCCACTTT.

The CDR3 nucleotides are TGTGCCAGCAGTTACTTGGGGGGCAAGTGGGAGCAGTACTTC. It yields the protein CASSYLGGKWEQYF. V gene TRBV6-5 combines with J gene TRBJ2-5; D may be TRBD1 or TRBD2 (6 bases each). Germline V gene sequence: CDR1 MNHEY, CDR2 SVGAGI. Trimming removed 1 base from V and 11 bases from J, with 17 bases in between. The CDR3 is 14 residues long.

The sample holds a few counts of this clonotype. CDR3 sequence reads: CASSYGNLDDGYTF. For the CDR3, the DNA is TGTGCCAGCAGTTACGGGAACTTGGACGATGGCTACACCTTC. The chain uses TRBV6-6 and TRBJ1-2, with no clear D. The germline CDR1 and CDR2 sequences are MNHNY and SVGAGI (reference sequence). The CDR3 contains 14 residues. V was cut by 2 bases and J by 6 bases, with 13 bases left in between.

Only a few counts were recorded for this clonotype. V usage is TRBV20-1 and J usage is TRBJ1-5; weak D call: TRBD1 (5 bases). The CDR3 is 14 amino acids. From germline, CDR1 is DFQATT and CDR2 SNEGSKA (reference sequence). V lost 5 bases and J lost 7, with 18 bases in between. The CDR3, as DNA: TGCAGTGCTTCCGACTCAGGGAGGAGGCAGCCCCAGCATTTT. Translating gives CSASDSGRRQPQHF.

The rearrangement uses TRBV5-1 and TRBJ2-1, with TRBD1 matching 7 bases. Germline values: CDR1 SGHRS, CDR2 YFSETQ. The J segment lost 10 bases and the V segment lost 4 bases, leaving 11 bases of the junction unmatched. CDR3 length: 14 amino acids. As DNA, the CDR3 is TGCGCCAGCAGCACCCGGGACAGTTCATCCGAGCAGTTCTTC. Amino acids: CASSTRDSSSEQFF.